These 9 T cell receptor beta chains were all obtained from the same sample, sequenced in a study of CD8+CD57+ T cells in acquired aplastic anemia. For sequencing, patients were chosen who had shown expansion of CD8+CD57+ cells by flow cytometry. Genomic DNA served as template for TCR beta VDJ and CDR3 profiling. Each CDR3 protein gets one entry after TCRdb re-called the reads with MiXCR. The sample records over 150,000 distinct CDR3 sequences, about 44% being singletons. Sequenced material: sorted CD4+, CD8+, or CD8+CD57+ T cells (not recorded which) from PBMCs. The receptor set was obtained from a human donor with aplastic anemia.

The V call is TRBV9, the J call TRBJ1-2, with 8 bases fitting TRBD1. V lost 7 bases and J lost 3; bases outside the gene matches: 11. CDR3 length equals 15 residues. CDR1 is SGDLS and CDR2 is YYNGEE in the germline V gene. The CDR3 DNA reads TGTGCCAGCTCACCACGGGGACAGGATGACTATGGCTACACCTTC. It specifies CASSPRGQDDYGYTF. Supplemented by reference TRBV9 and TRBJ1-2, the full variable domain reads DSGVTQTPKHLITATGQRVTLRCSPRSGDLSVYWYQQSLDQGLQFLIQYYNGEERAKGNILERFSAQQFPDLHSELNLSSLELGDSALYFCASSPRGQDDYGYTFGSGTRLTVV.

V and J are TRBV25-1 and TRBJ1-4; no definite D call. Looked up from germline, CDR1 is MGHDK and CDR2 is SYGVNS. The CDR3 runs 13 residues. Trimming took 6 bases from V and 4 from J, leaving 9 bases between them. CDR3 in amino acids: CASSLSLNEKLFF. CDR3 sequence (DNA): TGTGCCAGCAGCCTAAGTCTTAATGAAAAACTGTTTTTT.

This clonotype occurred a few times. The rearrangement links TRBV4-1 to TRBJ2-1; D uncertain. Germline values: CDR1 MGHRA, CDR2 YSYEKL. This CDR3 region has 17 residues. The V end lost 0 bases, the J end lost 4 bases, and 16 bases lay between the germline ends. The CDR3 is CASSQDRLGDKYNEQFF. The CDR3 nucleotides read TGCGCCAGCAGCCAAGACCGGTTAGGAGACAAGTACAATGAGCAGTTCTTC.

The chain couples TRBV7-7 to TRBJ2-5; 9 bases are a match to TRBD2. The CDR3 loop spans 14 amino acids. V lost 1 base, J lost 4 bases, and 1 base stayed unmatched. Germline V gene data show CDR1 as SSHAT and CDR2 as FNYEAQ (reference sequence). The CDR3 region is CASSLVAGVETQYF. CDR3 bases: TGTGCCAGCAGCTTAGTAGCGGGAGTAGAGACCCAGTACTTC.

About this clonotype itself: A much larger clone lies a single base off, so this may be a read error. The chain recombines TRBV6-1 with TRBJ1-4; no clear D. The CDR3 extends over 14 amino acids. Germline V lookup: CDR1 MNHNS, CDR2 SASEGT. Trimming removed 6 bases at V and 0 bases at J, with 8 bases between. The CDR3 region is CASSPMTTNEKLFF. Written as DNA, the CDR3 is TGTGCCAGCAGCCCTATGACAACTAATGAAAAACTGTTTTTT.

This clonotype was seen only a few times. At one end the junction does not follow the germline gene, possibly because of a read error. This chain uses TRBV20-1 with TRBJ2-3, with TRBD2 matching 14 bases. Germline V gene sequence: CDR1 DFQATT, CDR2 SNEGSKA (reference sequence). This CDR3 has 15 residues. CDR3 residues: CSARGLAGATDTQYF. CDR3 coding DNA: TGCAGCGCTAGGGGACTAGCGGGAGCCACAGATACGCAGTATTTT.

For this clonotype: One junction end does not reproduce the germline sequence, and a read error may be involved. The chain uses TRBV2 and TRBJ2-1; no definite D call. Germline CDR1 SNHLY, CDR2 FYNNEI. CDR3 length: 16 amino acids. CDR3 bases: TGTGCTAGCAGCAAAAAACGGACGCGTACCTACAATGAGCAGCTCTTC. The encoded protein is CASSKKRTRTYNEQLF.

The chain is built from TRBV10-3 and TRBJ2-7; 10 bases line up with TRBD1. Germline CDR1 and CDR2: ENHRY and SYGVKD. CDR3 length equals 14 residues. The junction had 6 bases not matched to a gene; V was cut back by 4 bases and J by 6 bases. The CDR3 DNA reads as TGTGCCATCAGTGGGGGGACAGGGGTGGTCGAGCAGTACTTC. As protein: CAISGGTGVVEQYF.

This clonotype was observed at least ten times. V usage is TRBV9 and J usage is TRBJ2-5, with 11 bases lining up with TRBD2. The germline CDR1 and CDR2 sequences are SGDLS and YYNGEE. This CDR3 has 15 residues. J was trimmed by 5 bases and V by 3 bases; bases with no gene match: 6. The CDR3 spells CASSDVAGGPETQYF. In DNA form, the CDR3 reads TGTGCCAGCAGCGACGTAGCGGGGGGGCCGGAGACCCAGTACTTC.